These 22 T cell receptor beta chains came from one sample sequenced in a study of HIV-infected patients and healthy controls. TCRdb re-called the 5' RACE reads through MiXCR, storing one row per CDR3 protein. Of about 67,000 distinct CDR3 sequences detected, around 16% appear once; the ten largest clones hold approximately 5%. The material sequenced was CD4+ T cells from blood. Every receptor here comes from a human donor in good health.

This clonotype was observed a handful of times. The chain recombines TRBV2 with TRBJ2-1, with D perhaps being TRBD1 or TRBD2 (5 bases each). The V gene lost 5 bases and the J gene lost 6 bases, with 23 bases spanning the gap. Germline CDR1 is SNHLY and CDR2 is FYNNEI. The CDR3 is 17 residues long. The DNA for the CDR3 is TGTGCCAGCAGTCTAAGTGAGGGGCACCGGGTAGCCAATGAGCAGTTCTTC. Encoded protein: CASSLSEGHRVANEQFF.

The J gene is TRBJ2-7, the V gene TRBV18; 9 bases line up with TRBD1. Germline V gives CDR1 KGHSH, CDR2 LQKENI. The CDR3 loop spans 15 amino acids. Trimming removed 1 base from V and 4 bases from J; junction bases left unmatched: 5. The CDR3 DNA sequence: TGTGCCAGCTCACCACGGGGGACAGGGTTGTACGAGCAGTACTTC. This gives the protein CASSPRGTGLYEQYF.

This clonotype was seen a few times. CDR3 loop: CASSPLQGLNSPLHF. CDR3 nucleotide sequence: TGTGCCAGCTCACCACTGCAGGGCCTAAATTCACCCCTCCACTTT. The chain recombines TRBV18 with TRBJ1-6; maybe TRBD1 (5 bases). The CDR3 is 15 amino acids. V was shortened by 1 base and J by 7 bases, with 11 bases between the two germline ends. Germline CDR1 and CDR2: KGHSH and LQKENI.

Ten or more counts support this clonotype. The chain joins TRBV9 to TRBJ1-5; D gene ambiguous. The CDR3 consists of 14 residues. Trimming took off 5 bases at V and 1 base at J, with 10 bases between the two ends. The germline V gene encodes CDR1 SGDLS and CDR2 YYNGEE. The CDR3, as DNA: TGTGCCAGCAGTCGAGGAGAAAGCAATCAGCCCCAGCATTTT. Protein: CASSRGESNQPQHF.

As concerns this clonotype: A single base separates this from a much larger clone, so it may be a read error. The chain uses TRBV11-3 and TRBJ1-1; D remains unclear. Germline V gene data show CDR1 as SGHNT and CDR2 as YENEEA. V gave up 2 bases and J gave up 3 bases, with 7 bases separating them. The CDR3 sequence is 13 residues long. The CDR3 coding sequence is TGTGCCAGCAGCTTAAGGGAGGACACTGAAGCTTTCTTT. This codes for CASSLREDTEAFF.

The CDR3 reads CASSSSVGADEQYF. In DNA, the CDR3 is TGTGCCAGCAGCTCTAGCGTGGGGGCAGACGAGCAGTACTTC. This sequence joins TRBV7-2 and TRBJ2-7; either TRBD1 or TRBD2 may supply D (6 bases each). This CDR3 is 14 amino acids long. V lost 4 bases to trimming and J lost 5 bases, with 15 bases between them. Germline V lookup: CDR1 SGHTA, CDR2 FQGNSA.

This clonotype was found a few times. The chain has TRBV13 and TRBJ2-7; 8 positions match TRBD1. This CDR3 has 16 residues. The J segment lost 3 bases and the V segment lost 2 bases, leaving 9 bases of the junction unmatched. Germline CDR1 is PRHDT and CDR2 is FYEKMQ (reference sequence). The DNA for the CDR3 is TGTGCCAGCAGCTTATATCAAGGACAGGGACACTACGAGCAGTACTTC. Protein product: CASSLYQGQGHYEQYF.

This clonotype has more than one count but fewer than ten. The chain recombines TRBV28 with TRBJ2-4; D uncertain. CDR1 MDHEN and CDR2 SYDVKM come from the germline V gene. The CDR3 is 15 residues long. V lost 5 bases to trimming and J lost 0 bases, with 11 bases between them. This CDR3 is CASSPPSVAKNIQYF. The CDR3 nucleotides are TGTGCCAGCAGTCCCCCCAGCGTAGCCAAAAACATTCAGTACTTC.

The chain couples TRBV7-3 to TRBJ2-1, with TRBD2 matching over 10 bases. The CDR3 is 17 residues long. V gave up 4 bases and J gave up 4 bases; unmatched junction bases: 10. The V gene's germline CDR1 is SGHTA and CDR2 FQGTGA. The CDR3 DNA reads TGTGCCAGCAGCTGGAGGGGACGGACTAGCGGATACAATGAGCAGTTCTTC. It is translated as CASSWRGRTSGYNEQFF.

This clonotype was seen more than once but under ten times. This chain connects TRBV5-1 to TRBJ1-1; D gene ambiguous. V was cut by 0 bases and J by 0 bases, with 9 bases left in between. CDR1 and CDR2 from the germline V gene are SGHRS and YFSETQ. This CDR3 region has 15 residues. The CDR3: CASSLDPSMNTEAFF. The DNA for the CDR3 is TGCGCCAGCAGCTTGGATCCATCAATGAACACTGAAGCTTTCTTT.

CDR3 region: CASGGVSYGYTF. The CDR3 DNA reads as TGTGCCAGCGGAGGGGTTAGCTATGGCTACACCTTC. The genes are TRBV28 and TRBJ1-2, with D possibly being TRBD1 (5 bases). The CDR3 sequence is 12 residues long. V lost 8 bases, J lost 4 bases, and 11 bases lay in between. CDR1 is MDHEN, CDR2 SYDVKM, per germline.

This clonotype appeared a few times. This chain connects TRBV5-1 to TRBJ2-2; 11 bases line up with TRBD2. The CDR3 loop spans 15 amino acids. Germline V gene data show CDR1 as SGHRS and CDR2 as YFSETQ. Trimming at V came to 5 bases and at J to 2 bases, leaving 2 bases not matched to a gene. The CDR3 coding sequence is TGCGCCAGCAGGGGGACTAGCGGCAACACCGGGGAGCTGTTTTTT. Protein sequence: CASRGTSGNTGELFF.

The chain combines TRBV29-1 with TRBJ2-2; D unclear. V was clipped by 4 bases and J by 6 bases, with 12 bases between them. The CDR3 spans 13 residues. CDR1 SQVTM and CDR2 ANQGSEA come from the germline V gene. The CDR3 nucleotides are TGCAGCGTTGCGTCAATTCGGGCCGGGGAGCTGTTTTTT. It is translated as CSVASIRAGELFF.

This clonotype has only a few counts. The rearrangement joins TRBV19 to TRBJ2-3, with 8 nucleotides matching TRBD2. The germline gives CDR1 LNHDA, CDR2 SQIVND (reference sequence). The CDR3 consists of 16 residues. V was pared by 7 bases and J by 1 base, with 10 bases of the junction left unmatched. CDR3 sequence (DNA): TGTGCCAGTACCAAACTGAGCGGGAGAGGCACAGATACGCAGTATTTT. Its protein is CASTKLSGRGTDTQYF.

The chain recombines TRBV20-1 with TRBJ2-3; the D gene is possibly TRBD2 (6 bases). Germline-derived CDR1 and CDR2 are DFQATT and SNEGSKA (reference sequence). The CDR3 has 17 amino acids. Deletions cut 6 bases from V and 6 bases from J, with 28 bases between. The DNA for the CDR3 is TGCAGTGCCACGGCCATTCGCGGACGGGGGATTTCGGATACGCAGTATTTT. Translating gives CSATAIRGRGISDTQYF.

This clonotype was recorded many times. This chain joins TRBV4-1 and TRBJ2-5; D is perhaps TRBD1 or TRBD2 (5 bases each). This CDR3 has 18 amino acids. Germline values: CDR1 MGHRA, CDR2 YSYEKL. V shed 1 base and J shed 5 bases, with 23 bases lying between them. The CDR3: CASSQAQTGTKGGETQYF. The CDR3 DNA follows: TGCGCCAGCAGCCAAGCCCAAACCGGGACGAAAGGAGGCGAGACCCAGTACTTC.

The CDR3 coding sequence is TGTGCCAGCAGCCAAGGACAGGGGGCGAACACTGAAGCTTTCTTT. It yields the protein CASSQGQGANTEAFF. V usage is TRBV14 and J usage is TRBJ1-1; 10 bases fit TRBD1. This CDR3 contains 15 residues. The trim removed 1 base at V and 1 base at J, leaving 0 bases unmatched. Germline V gene data show CDR1 as SGHDN and CDR2 as FVKESK.

The sample holds a few counts of this clonotype. CDR3 protein: CASGWDRVGPQHF. CDR3 DNA: TGTGCCAGCGGATGGGACAGGGTAGGGCCCCAGCATTTT. The rearrangement links TRBV11-2 to TRBJ1-5; 9 bases are a match to TRBD1. The CDR3 has 13 residues. V was pared by 8 bases and J by 9 bases, with 8 bases of the junction left unmatched. The germline gives CDR1 SGHAT, CDR2 FQNNGV.

Within the sample, this clonotype is medium-sized. The chain uses TRBV20-1 and TRBJ1-2; the D gene is possibly TRBD1 (5 bases). The V end was cut by 1 base, the J end by 4 bases, with 13 bases between. This CDR3 spans 14 amino acids. Germline loops: CDR1 DFQATT, CDR2 SNEGSKA (reference sequence). CDR3 sequence: CSARVGASAYGYTF. CDR3 bases: TGCAGTGCTAGAGTAGGGGCGAGTGCCTATGGCTACACCTTC.

This chain joins TRBV20-1 and TRBJ2-1, with 8 bases matching TRBD2. Trimming removed 8 bases from V and 8 bases from J; junction bases left unmatched: 8. CDR1 is DFQATT and CDR2 is SNEGSKA in the germline V gene (reference sequence). CDR3 length equals 12 residues. CDR3 nucleotides: TGCAGTCCTCATAGCGGGACGGATGAGCAGTTCTTC. Protein sequence: CSPHSGTDEQFF.

In regard to this clonotype: A read error is possible here, since a much larger clone lies one base away. The chain combines TRBV7-2 with TRBJ2-7; the D gene is possibly TRBD1 (5 bases). V dropped 8 bases and J dropped 3 bases, with 17 bases sitting between them. This CDR3 contains 14 residues. Germline CDR1 is SGHTA and CDR2 is FQGNSA. Written as DNA, the CDR3 is TGTGCCAGCCTGAAGGGGTCGACCCACTACGAGCAGTACTTC. Translation: CASLKGSTHYEQYF. The full variable domain, completed using reference TRBV7-2 and TRBJ2-7, is GAGVSQSPSNKVTEKGKDVELRCDPISGHTALYWYRQSLGQGLEFLIYFQGNSAPDKSGLPSDRFSAERTGGSVSTLTIQRTQQEDSAVYLCASLKGSTHYEQYFGPGTRLTVT.

This clonotype has a count of ten or more. The V and J genes are TRBV6-5 and TRBJ2-1; D gene ambiguous. Trimming removed 10 bases from V and 7 bases from J, with 11 bases in between. This CDR3 has 11 residues. Germline CDR1 MNHEY, CDR2 SVGAGI. The CDR3 loop is CAIGRENEQFF. CDR3 bases: TGTGCCATCGGCCGAGAGAATGAGCAGTTCTTC.